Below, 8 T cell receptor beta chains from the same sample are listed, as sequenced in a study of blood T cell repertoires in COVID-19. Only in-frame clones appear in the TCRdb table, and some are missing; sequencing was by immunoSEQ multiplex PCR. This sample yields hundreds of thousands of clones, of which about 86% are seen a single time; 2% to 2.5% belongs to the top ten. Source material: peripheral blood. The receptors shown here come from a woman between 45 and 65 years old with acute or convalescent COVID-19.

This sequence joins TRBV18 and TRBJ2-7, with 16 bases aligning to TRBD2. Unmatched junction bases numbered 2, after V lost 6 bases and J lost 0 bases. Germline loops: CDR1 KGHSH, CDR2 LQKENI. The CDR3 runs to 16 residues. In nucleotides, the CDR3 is TGTGCCAGCTCGGGACTAGCGGGAGGGAACTCCTACGAGCAGTACTTC. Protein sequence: CASSGLAGGNSYEQYF.

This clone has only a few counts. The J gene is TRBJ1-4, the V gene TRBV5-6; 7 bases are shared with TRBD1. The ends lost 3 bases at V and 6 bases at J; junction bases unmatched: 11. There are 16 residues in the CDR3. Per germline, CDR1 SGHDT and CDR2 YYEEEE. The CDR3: CASSSRQGFMDEKLFF. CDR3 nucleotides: TGTGCCAGCAGCTCCCGACAGGGCTTTATGGATGAAAAACTGTTTTTT.

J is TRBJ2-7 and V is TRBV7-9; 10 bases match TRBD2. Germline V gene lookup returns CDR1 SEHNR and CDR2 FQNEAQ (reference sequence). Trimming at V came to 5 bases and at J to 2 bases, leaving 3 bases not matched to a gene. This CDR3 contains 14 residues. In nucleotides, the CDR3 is TGTGCCAGCAGCCGAACTAGCGGGACCTACGAGCAGTACTTC. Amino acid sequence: CASSRTSGTYEQYF.

The CDR3 reads CASSWTTSTDTQYF. The CDR3 coding sequence is TGCGCCAGCAGCTGGACTACTAGCACAGATACGCAGTATTTT. J is TRBJ2-3 and V is TRBV5-1, with a possible D match to TRBD2 (6 bases). CDR3 size: 14 residues. Per the germline V gene, CDR1 is SGHRS and CDR2 is YFSETQ. Trimming pared 3 bases from V and 0 bases from J, leaving 8 bases between.

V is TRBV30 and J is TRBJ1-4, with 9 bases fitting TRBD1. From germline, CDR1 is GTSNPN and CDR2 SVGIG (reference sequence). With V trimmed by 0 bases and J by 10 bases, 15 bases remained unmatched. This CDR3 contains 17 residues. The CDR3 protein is CAWSVSPPGTGRGKLFF. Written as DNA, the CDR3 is TGTGCCTGGAGTGTGTCTCCTCCGGGGACAGGGAGAGGAAAACTGTTTTTT.

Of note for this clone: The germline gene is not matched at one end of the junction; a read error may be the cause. The CDR3 region is CASSVAGTGVSYEQYF. Written as DNA, the CDR3 is TGTGCCAGCAGCGTAGCGGGGACAGGGGTCAGCTACGAGCAGTACTTC. This chain connects TRBV7-2 to TRBJ2-7, with 10 bases that match TRBD1. The CDR3 consists of 16 residues. Germline CDR1 and CDR2: SGHTA and FQGNSA.

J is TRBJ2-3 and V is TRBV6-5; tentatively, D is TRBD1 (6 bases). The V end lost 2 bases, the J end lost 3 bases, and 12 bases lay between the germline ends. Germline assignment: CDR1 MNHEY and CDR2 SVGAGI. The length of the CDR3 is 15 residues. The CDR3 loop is CASSYRQAGTDTQYF. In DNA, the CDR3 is TGTGCCAGCAGTTACAGACAGGCTGGAACAGATACGCAGTATTTT.

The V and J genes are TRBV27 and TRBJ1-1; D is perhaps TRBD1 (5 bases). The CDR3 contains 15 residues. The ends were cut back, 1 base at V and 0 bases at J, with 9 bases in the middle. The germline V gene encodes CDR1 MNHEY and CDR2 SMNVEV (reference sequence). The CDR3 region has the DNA TGTGCCAGCAGTTTATACGGGGGGGTGAACACTGAAGCTTTCTTT. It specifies CASSLYGGVNTEAFF.